Following are 9 T cell receptor beta chains from one sample sequenced in a study of early T cells in non-severe SARS-CoV-2 infection. Via MiXCR, TCRdb re-called the 5' RACE reads, giving one row per CDR3 protein. The sample includes about 86,000 distinct CDR3 sequences, over 13% of them seen just once. Input material: whole blood. These receptor sequences come from an adult who was a healthcare worker with PCR-confirmed SARS-CoV-2 infection or an uninfected control (not recorded which).

This clonotype was counted a few times. The rearrangement joins TRBV29-1 to TRBJ2-2; 8 positions agree with TRBD2. This CDR3 has 19 residues. Losses at the gene ends were 5 bases for V and 4 bases for J; bases not matched to a gene: 21. Germline V gene data show CDR1 as SQVTM and CDR2 as ANQGSEA. DNA of the CDR3: TGCAGCGTTTATCAGAAGCGGGGGTCGACTAGGTATCCCACCGGGGAGCTGTTTTTT. Its translation is CSVYQKRGSTRYPTGELFF.

The chain links TRBV5-1 to TRBJ2-3; the D gene is possibly TRBD1 (6 bases). Germline V gene lookup returns CDR1 SGHRS and CDR2 YFSETQ. CDR3 size: 14 residues. V was clipped by 0 bases and J by 5 bases, with 10 bases between them. This CDR3 reads CASSLDRVEDTQYF. CDR3 nucleotides: TGCGCCAGCAGCTTGGACAGGGTAGAAGATACGCAGTATTTT. The variable domain in full, completed from reference TRBV5-1 and TRBJ2-3, reads KAGVTQTPRYLIKTRGQQVTLSCSPISGHRSVSWYQQTPGQGLQFLFEYFSETQRNKGNFPGRFSGRQFSNSRSEMNVSTLELGDSALYLCASSLDRVEDTQYFGPGTRLTVL.

This clonotype came up a few times. The J gene is TRBJ2-1, the V gene TRBV3-1, with no clear D. Germline V CDR1 and CDR2: LGHDT, YNNKEL (reference sequence). Trimming pared 1 base from V and 8 bases from J, leaving 6 bases between. The CDR3 loop spans 12 amino acids. This CDR3 reads CASSQVSDEQFF. DNA of the CDR3: TGTGCCAGCAGCCAAGTTTCAGATGAGCAGTTCTTC.

This clonotype was detected many times. This sequence joins TRBV5-1 and TRBJ1-1; D uncertain. The V end was cut by 0 bases, the J end by 5 bases, with 14 bases between. There are 15 residues in the CDR3. Germline lookup yields CDR1 SGHRS and CDR2 YFSETQ. The CDR3 loop is CASSLEGSSGTEAFF. DNA for the CDR3: TGCGCCAGCAGCTTGGAAGGCTCCTCGGGGACTGAAGCTTTCTTT.

This clonotype was seen at least ten times. The CDR3 loop reads CASSLDGGSSYNEQFF. CDR3 in DNA: TGCGCCAGCAGCTTGGATGGCGGTAGCTCCTACAATGAGCAGTTCTTC. The chain uses TRBV5-1 and TRBJ2-1, with D uncertain. The V and J ends lost 0 bases and 0 bases respectively, with 10 bases between them. In germline, CDR1 is SGHRS, CDR2 YFSETQ. The CDR3 consists of 16 residues.

Only a few counts were recorded for this clonotype. The chain's CDR3 is CSAPAGGGITEAFF. The CDR3 nucleotides read TGCAGTGCGCCTGCAGGGGGCGGAATCACTGAAGCTTTCTTT. The rearrangement uses TRBV20-1 and TRBJ1-1; 8 nucleotides line up with TRBD1. The CDR3 is made up of 14 amino acids. V trimming: 6 bases; J trimming: 4 bases; junction bases outside the gene matches: 10. The germline CDR1 and CDR2 sequences are DFQATT and SNEGSKA (reference sequence).

The table lists this clonotype with a count of one. This rearrangement joins TRBV20-1 to TRBJ1-1; D is ambiguous. The CDR3 loop spans 11 amino acids. In germline, CDR1 is DFQATT, CDR2 SNEGSKA (reference sequence). Trimming removed 1 base from V and 5 bases from J, with 5 bases in between. The CDR3, as DNA: TGCAGTGCTAGAGGGGAGACTGAAGCTTTCTTT. Its protein is CSARGETEAFF.

This chain connects TRBV5-5 to TRBJ2-7, with no clear D. The V and J ends lost 0 bases and 0 bases respectively, with 13 bases between them. This CDR3 is 16 amino acids long. The germline CDR1 and CDR2 sequences are SGHKS and YYEKEE (reference sequence). The CDR3 is CASSLETFESSYEQYF. DNA of the CDR3: TGTGCCAGCAGCTTGGAGACCTTCGAATCCTCCTACGAGCAGTACTTC.

CDR3 amino acids: CASSVGSDTQYF. The CDR3 nucleotides are TGCGCCAGCAGTGTGGGGTCAGATACGCAGTATTTT. This chain joins TRBV10-2 and TRBJ2-3, with unresolved D. Germline-derived CDR1 and CDR2 are WSHSY and SAAADI. The CDR3 is 12 residues long. The germline V and J ends were trimmed by 4 bases and 4 bases, with 6 bases remaining between them.